The 5 T cell receptor beta chains below come from one sample, sequenced in a study of vaccination and CD4 T cells after COVID-19. These receptors have no known antigen. Sequenced with the Oncomine TCR Beta short-read assay was DNA taken from cultured CD4+ T cells. Using its own MiXCR run on the PCR reads, TCRdb lists one record per CDR3 protein. The sample carries 10,000 to 15,000 distinct CDR3 sequences, 62% recorded once. Treatment specified: 10-day PBMC culture with coronavirus spike peptide pools or control peptides (ViraFEST assay). Sequences were obtained from CD4+ T cells from blood, cultured in vitro. These receptor sequences come from a human donor who had recovered from COVID-19.

This clonotype occurred once. The chain is built from TRBV20-1 and TRBJ2-2, with D uncertain. Germline V lookup: CDR1 DFQATT, CDR2 SNEGSKA (reference sequence). This CDR3 comprises 16 residues. V gave up 0 bases and J gave up 1 base, with 12 bases separating them. The CDR3 reads CSARDPGTRNTGELFF. As DNA, the CDR3 is TGCAGTGCTAGAGATCCCGGAACGCGGAACACCGGGGAGCTGTTTTTT.

Only a few counts were recorded for this clonotype. J is TRBJ1-6 and V is TRBV27; D is perhaps TRBD1 (6 bases). Trimming pared 6 bases from V and 7 bases from J, leaving 10 bases between. This CDR3 spans 13 amino acids. From germline, CDR1 is MNHEY and CDR2 SMNVEV (reference sequence). DNA for the CDR3: TGTGCCAGCAGCACAGGGTACAATTCACCCCTCCACTTT. Amino acids: CASSTGYNSPLHF.

This chain connects TRBV20-1 to TRBJ1-2, with D maybe TRBD1 (6 bases). Trimming took 6 bases from V and 8 from J, leaving 16 bases between them. Germline V gene data show CDR1 as DFQATT and CDR2 as SNEGSKA (reference sequence). The length of the CDR3 is 12 residues. CDR3 sequence reads: CSAETDRDGYTF. The CDR3 bases are TGCAGTGCGGAAACGGACAGAGACGGCTACACCTTC.

The rearrangement joins TRBV19 to TRBJ1-4; D call uncertain. V lost 5 bases and J lost 8, with 9 bases in between. Germline-derived CDR1 and CDR2 are LNHDA and SQIVND (reference sequence). This CDR3 has 12 residues. The CDR3 nucleotides read TGTGCCAGTAGTTCCCCGAACGAAAAACTGTTTTTT. It is translated as CASSSPNEKLFF.

V and J are TRBV24-1 and TRBJ2-1; perhaps TRBD2 as D (5 bases). The CDR3 totals 16 residues. V shed 2 bases and J shed 0 bases, with 10 bases lying between them. In germline, CDR1 is KGHDR, CDR2 SFDVKD. The CDR3, as DNA: TGTGCCACCAGTGATTCAACGGGGAGCTCCTACAATGAGCAGTTCTTC. Translated, it gives CATSDSTGSSYNEQFF.